The present entry profiles one T cell receptor beta chain with its context. V trimming: 4 bases; J trimming: 6 bases; junction bases outside the gene matches: 8. The CDR3 loop spans 15 amino acids. Germline-derived CDR1 and CDR2 are LNHDA and SQIVND (reference sequence). The data were obtained in a study of blood T cell repertoires in COVID-19. About the research overall: Acute and convalescent COVID-19 samples came from the United States, Italy and Spain. The cDNA or gDNA used as material had been derived from T cells, B-cell-depleted T cells, or PBMCs.

Original data processing: Estimates of nucleated cell counts were drawn from the amplification of reference gene primers. The assay was immunoSEQ multiplex PCR, and TCRdb's table has in-frame clones only and misses some. From that table come the V and J calls and clone size; the DNA was used to work out D and trimming. This sample carries about 17,000 clones, around 80% of them seen once, and the ten largest clones take 20% to 25%. Sequencing used peripheral blood. This TCR derives from a man between 60 and 75 years old with active or convalescent COVID-19. The chain combines TRBV19 with TRBJ2-2; 7 nucleotides agree with TRBD1. CDR3 amino acids: CASSKVTGQSGELFF. CDR3 nucleotide sequence: TGTGCCAGTAGTAAGGTGACAGGGCAATCCGGGGAGCTGTTTTTT. Variable domain in full (rest from reference TRBV19 and TRBJ2-2): DGGITQSPKYLFRKEGQNVTLSCEQNLNHDAMYWYRQDPGQGLRLIYYSQIVNDFQKGDIAEGYSVSREKKESFPLTVTSAQKNPTAFYLCASSKVTGQSGELFFGEGSRLTVL.